The rows below give T cell receptor beta chains drawn from one sample of a study of CXCR3-negative and CXCR3-positive naive CD8 T cells. TCRdb reprocessed the 5' RACE reads and stores each CDR3 protein as one record, lacking DNA. This sample's clone table lists about 120,000 distinct CDR3 sequences. The specimen sequenced was naive CXCR3+ CD8+ T cells from blood. The receptors here all came from a human donor in good health. Some clones in this sample may be carry-over from other donors' samples. The CDR3 runs from the conserved cysteine through the conserved F or W.

>TRBJ1-1|TRBV5-1
CASSSRTGLNTEAFF
>TRBJ2-1|TRBV3-1
CASSQGLRNYNEQFF
>TRBJ2-7|TRBV7-6
CASSLAGGNYEQYF
>TRBJ1-5|TRBV5-4
CASSLDRGEDQPQHF
>TRBJ2-5|TRBV28
CASSPSDRIFETQYF
>TRBJ2-1|TRBV6-6
CASSSLEGVDEQFF
>TRBJ2-2|TRBV9
CASSVLGSYTGELFF
>TRBJ2-1|TRBV10-2
CASVGTSGGAGEQFF
>TRBJ1-2|TRBV7-6
CASSLNPPLGTGKNNGYTF
>TRBJ1-6|TRBV30
CAWSVLEAVGSPLHF
>TRBJ2-2|TRBV10-1
CASSEALGTSFGELFF
>TRBJ1-2|TRBV28
CASRLSPNYGYTF
>TRBJ2-2|TRBV29-1
CSVDRGAGVGELFF
>TRBJ2-5|TRBV3-1
CASSQEGASSWAETQYF
>TRBJ2-1|TRBV12-3/TRBV12-4
CASSLTGLAEQFF
>TRBJ1-2|TRBV15
CATSRDGGQNYGYTF
>TRBJ1-1|TRBV29-1
CSVPGGASEAFF
>TRBJ2-7|TRBV4-2
CASSQGPAPYEQYF
>TRBJ1-1|TRBV7-9
CASTKHGGETEAFF
>TRBJ2-1|TRBV6-5
CASSEDFYNEQFF
>TRBJ2-3|TRBV18
CASSPPPGAGDTDTQYF
>TRBJ2-7|TRBV4-3
CASSQAEGTNYEQYF
>TRBJ2-3|TRBV2
CASSEPLGDRSTDTQYF
>TRBJ2-1|TRBV12-3/TRBV12-4
CASTPTGYVSYNEQFF
>TRBJ2-7|TRBV14
CASSRAGGVYEQYF
>TRBJ2-7|TRBV20-1
CSAMRAREGDYEQYF
>TRBJ2-3|TRBV29-1
CSVDLPGAGDTQYF
>TRBJ2-2|TRBV11-3
CASSSGTSDNTGELFF
>TRBJ2-7|TRBV29-1
CSVAWAGYEQYF
>TRBJ2-3|TRBV2
CASIETRSDPDTHYF
>TRBJ1-2|TRBV6-5
CASSVRDYGYTF
>TRBJ1-5|TRBV7-9
CASSLEGSQPQHF
>TRBJ2-7|TRBV20-1
CSAREEGYEQYF
>TRBJ2-1|TRBV4-3
CASSQELGGSYNEQFF
>TRBJ1-1|TRBV7-9
CASRGKGQVETEAFF
>TRBJ2-7|TRBV15
CATSRVAGEQYF
>TRBJ1-1|TRBV15
CATSRTGMNTEAFF
>TRBJ1-2|TRBV5-1
CASSLAQGGLYGYTF
>TRBJ2-7|TRBV21-1
CASSKWVGVRKCYEQYF
>TRBJ2-2|TRBV4-3
CASSQVRDSGSGELFF
>TRBJ2-7|TRBV14
CASSLVGTDEQYF
>TRBJ1-1|TRBV21-1
CASNPPPVGWTEAFF
>TRBJ2-3|TRBV24-1
CATSDSTSSSTDTQYF
>TRBJ1-1|TRBV7-8
CASSLGSGDTEAFF
>TRBJ1-2|TRBV7-2
CASSLIIGTGSGYTF
>TRBJ2-1|TRBV7-9
CASSQDRGFNEQFF
>TRBJ2-2|TRBV29-1
CSALGDTRELFF
>TRBJ2-1|TRBV7-8
CASSMTSGGLLYNEQFF
>TRBJ2-7|TRBV4-1
CASSQVGAVPSYEQYF
>TRBJ1-1|TRBV10-3
CAITKDRNTEAFF
>TRBJ1-1|TRBV7-9
CASSSGRTEAFF
>TRBJ2-3|TRBV7-9
CASSQIQGAADTQYF
>TRBJ2-5|TRBV5-6
CASSLAFTGSRGETQYF